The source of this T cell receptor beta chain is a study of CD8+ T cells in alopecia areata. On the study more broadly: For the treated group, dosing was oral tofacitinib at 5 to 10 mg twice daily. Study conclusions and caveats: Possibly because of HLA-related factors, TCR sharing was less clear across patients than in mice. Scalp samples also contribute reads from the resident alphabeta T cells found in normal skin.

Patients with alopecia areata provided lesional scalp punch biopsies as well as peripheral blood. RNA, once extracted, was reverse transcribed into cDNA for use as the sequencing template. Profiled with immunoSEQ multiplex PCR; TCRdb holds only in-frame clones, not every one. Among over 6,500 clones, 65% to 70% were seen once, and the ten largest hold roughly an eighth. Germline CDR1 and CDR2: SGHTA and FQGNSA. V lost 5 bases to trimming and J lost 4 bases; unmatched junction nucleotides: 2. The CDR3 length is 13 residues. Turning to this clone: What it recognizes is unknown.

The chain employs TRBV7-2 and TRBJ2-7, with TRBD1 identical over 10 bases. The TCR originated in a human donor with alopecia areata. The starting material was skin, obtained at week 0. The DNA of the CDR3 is TGTGCCAGCAGCACGGGACAGGGGTACGAGCAGTACTTC. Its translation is CASSTGQGYEQYF.